The 26 T cell receptor beta chains below come from one sample, sequenced in a study of a mutant IDH1 vaccine in newly diagnosed glioma. The repertoire was sequenced with immunoSEQ multiplex PCR; TCRdb's copy has only in-frame clones and lacks some. The sample yields roughly 56,000 clones, more than 75% seen once. Described time point: week 47, end of study. A single vaccine dose contained 300 ug of mutant IDH1 20-mer peptide, and topical imiquimod was used with it. No antigens are known for them. The sample was PBMCs, taken from a glioma patient whose treatment included an IDH1 peptide vaccine. Source of these receptors: a woman aged 40 to 49 with glioma. Some clones in this sample may be carry-over from other donors' samples.

The chain combines TRBV5-1 with TRBJ2-7; TRBD1 is a possible D gene (6 bases). Germline V lookup: CDR1 SGHRS, CDR2 YFSETQ. The ends were cut back, 4 bases at V and 2 bases at J, with 16 bases in the middle. The CDR3 has 15 residues. The CDR3 nucleotides are TGCGCCAGCAGCATATCCGGGACACTTACCTACGAGCAGTACTTC. Amino acids: CASSISGTLTYEQYF. Full variable domain (missing parts from reference TRBV5-1 and TRBJ2-7): KAGVTQTPRYLIKTRGQQVTLSCSPISGHRSVSWYQQTPGQGLQFLFEYFSETQRNKGNFPGRFSGRQFSNSRSEMNVSTLELGDSALYLCASSISGTLTYEQYFGPGTRLTVT.

This sequence joins TRBV27 and TRBJ1-4; D call uncertain. Per germline, CDR1 MNHEY and CDR2 SMNVEV (reference sequence). V was trimmed by 3 bases and J by 2 bases, leaving 10 bases between them. This CDR3 region has 15 residues. The DNA of the CDR3 is TGTGCCAGCAGTTTGATGTTGGCGACTAATGAAAAACTGTTTTTT. It is translated as CASSLMLATNEKLFF.

The chain combines TRBV7-6 with TRBJ1-2; 7 bases align to TRBD1. Germline assignment: CDR1 SGHVS and CDR2 FNYEAQ. This CDR3 is built from 14 residues. V lost 0 bases and J lost 5; bases outside the gene matches: 3. This chain's CDR3 is CASSLAGGPYGYTF. In nucleotides, the CDR3 is TGTGCCAGCAGCTTAGCAGGGGGCCCTTATGGCTACACCTTC.

This sequence joins TRBV9 and TRBJ1-4; 12 bases agree with TRBD1. Germline assignment: CDR1 SGDLS and CDR2 YYNGEE. The CDR3 totals 20 residues. V trimming: 0 bases; J trimming: 6 bases; junction bases outside the gene matches: 15. This CDR3 reads CASSVATVGTGGAKDEKLFF. The CDR3 nucleotides read TGTGCCAGCAGCGTAGCTACGGTTGGGACAGGGGGCGCGAAGGATGAAAAACTGTTTTTT.

The J gene is TRBJ2-4, the V gene TRBV14; TRBD1 matches 8 bases. Trimming removed 5 bases from V and 8 bases from J; junction bases left unmatched: 14. The CDR3 has 16 amino acids. Germline V gene sequence: CDR1 SGHDN, CDR2 FVKESK. The CDR3 region has the DNA TGTGCCAGCAGCACACGACAGGGGCACACGGGGGACATTCAGTACTTC. As protein: CASSTRQGHTGDIQYF.

The chain couples TRBV12-5 to TRBJ2-7, with D perhaps matching TRBD2 (6 bases). Germline CDR1 and CDR2: LGHNT and FRNRAP. Deletions cut 4 bases from V and 6 bases from J, with 22 bases between. The CDR3 totals 16 residues. The CDR3 sequence is CASGSPYPSDPGEQYF. The CDR3, as DNA: TGTGCTAGTGGTTCTCCCTACCCTAGCGACCCGGGCGAGCAGTACTTC.

V usage is TRBV18 and J usage is TRBJ1-6; D unresolved. Germline CDR1 KGHSH, CDR2 LQKENI. The germline V and J ends were trimmed by 2 bases and 0 bases, with 8 bases remaining between them. The CDR3 loop spans 16 amino acids. This CDR3 reads CASSPTGSSYNSPLHF. Written as DNA, the CDR3 is TGTGCCAGCTCACCAACCGGTAGCTCCTATAATTCACCCCTCCACTTT.

This clone was detected a few times. The CDR3 sequence: CASSSRGVQVNSNQPQHF. The CDR3, as DNA: TGTGCCAGCAGCTCGAGGGGGGTTCAAGTCAATAGCAATCAGCCCCAGCATTTT. The chain has TRBV11-2 and TRBJ1-5; maybe TRBD1 (6 bases). The V gene lost 4 bases and the J gene lost 0 bases, with 19 bases spanning the gap. The CDR3 has 18 amino acids. CDR1 is SGHAT and CDR2 is FQNNGV in the germline V gene. The full variable domain, in which reference TRBV11-2 and TRBJ1-5 provide the parts outside the CDR3, is EAGVAQSPRYKIIEKRQSVAFWCNPISGHATLYWYQQILGQGPKLLIQFQNNGVVDDSQLPKDRFSAERLKGVDSTLKIQPAKLEDSAVYLCASSSRGVQVNSNQPQHFGDGTRLSIL.

DNA for the CDR3: TGTGCCAGCAGACCCGGCGGGCTCTTCAGAAACACCATATATTTT. Translation gives CASRPGGLFRNTIYF. The rearrangement joins TRBV6-5 to TRBJ1-3; D is uncertain. This CDR3 contains 15 residues. Per the germline V gene, CDR1 is MNHEY and CDR2 is SVGAGI. Trimming pared 6 bases from V and 5 bases from J, leaving 17 bases between.

The V gene is TRBV9, the J gene TRBJ1-3; possible D gene TRBD1, 6 bases. The CDR3 consists of 15 residues. The germline V and J ends were trimmed by 0 bases and 4 bases, with 11 bases remaining between them. From germline, CDR1 is SGDLS and CDR2 YYNGEE. The chain's CDR3 is CASSVGVTGGNTIYF. The CDR3, as DNA: TGTGCCAGCAGCGTAGGGGTGACAGGAGGAAACACCATATATTTT.

The chain uses TRBV4-3 and TRBJ2-3, with 8 bases fitting TRBD1. The germline V gene has CDR1 LGHNA and CDR2 YSLEER. Unmatched junction bases numbered 7, after V lost 1 base and J lost 1 base. The CDR3 has 17 amino acids. CDR3 coding DNA: TGCGCCAGCAGCCAAGCCAGGGGGCTCAGGGGCACAGATACGCAGTATTTT. This codes for CASSQARGLRGTDTQYF.

This clone came up once. The J gene is TRBJ2-1, the V gene TRBV7-2, with 9 bases identical to TRBD2. Germline lookup yields CDR1 SGHTA and CDR2 FQGNSA. The CDR3 runs to 17 residues. Trimming removed 6 bases from V and 4 bases from J; junction bases left unmatched: 13. The CDR3 nucleotides are TGTGCCAGCAGTCAAAACCGGGGGCGGGGGGGTTACAATGAGCAGTTCTTC. Amino acids: CASSQNRGRGGYNEQFF.

V and J are TRBV11-3 and TRBJ1-5; D remains ambiguous. Germline lookup yields CDR1 SGHNT and CDR2 YENEEA. This CDR3 comprises 14 residues. V was pared by 5 bases and J by 1 base, with 9 bases between. CDR3 in amino acids: CASSHRRSNQPQHF. The CDR3 DNA reads as TGTGCCAGCAGCCATCGACGGAGCAATCAGCCCCAGCATTTT.

DNA of the CDR3: TGTGCCAGCAGCCCCTTGGGTTTGAACACTGAAGCTTTCTTT. The encoded protein is CASSPLGLNTEAFF. The chain recombines TRBV7-2 with TRBJ1-1; D is unclear. Germline CDR1 reads SGHTA; CDR2 reads FQGNSA. V lost 5 bases, J lost 0 bases, and 10 bases lay in between. The CDR3 is 14 amino acids.

The V call is TRBV5-1, the J call TRBJ1-1; no definite D call. Looked up from germline, CDR1 is SGHRS and CDR2 is YFSETQ. V was shortened by 0 bases and J by 1 base, with 7 bases between the two germline ends. The CDR3 is made up of 14 amino acids. The CDR3 here is CASSLVPENTEAFF. The CDR3 DNA reads as TGCGCCAGCAGCTTGGTGCCAGAGAACACTGAAGCTTTCTTT. Based on the CDR3 plus reference TRBV5-1 and TRBJ1-1, the full variable domain is KAGVTQTPRYLIKTRGQQVTLSCSPISGHRSVSWYQQTPGQGLQFLFEYFSETQRNKGNFPGRFSGRQFSNSRSEMNVSTLELGDSALYLCASSLVPENTEAFFGQGTRLTVV.

The chain has TRBV4-3 and TRBJ2-2, with 7 bases lining up with TRBD2. The V gene's germline CDR1 is LGHNA and CDR2 YSLEER. Unmatched junction bases numbered 16, after V lost 1 base and J lost 8 bases. The CDR3 is 18 amino acids. The CDR3, as DNA: TGCGCCAGCAGCCAAGTATGGGCGGGAGAGGGCAGGATGGGGGAGCTGTTTTTT. It is translated as CASSQVWAGEGRMGELFF.

This clone showed up just once. V and J are TRBV30 and TRBJ1-6; 9 nucleotides agree with TRBD1. CDR3 size: 14 residues. Germline CDR1 reads GTSNPN; CDR2 reads SVGIG (reference sequence). V shed 5 bases, J shed 8 bases, and the junction held 7 bases outside the gene matches. Written as DNA, the CDR3 is TGTGCCTGGGGACAGGGGCCTGGATATTCACCCCTCCACTTT. This codes for CAWGQGPGYSPLHF.

Here the CDR3 reads CATIRGTSGGANEQFF. CDR3 DNA sequence: TGTGCCACCATAAGGGGGACTAGCGGGGGGGCCAATGAGCAGTTCTTC. This chain connects TRBV2 to TRBJ2-1, with 16 bases fitting TRBD2. Germline-derived CDR1 and CDR2 are SNHLY and FYNNEI. The CDR3 totals 16 residues. V shed 10 bases and J 6 bases; nucleotides not matched to a gene: 9.

CDR3 amino acids: CAWAGTSGGQLSSYEQYF. The DNA of the CDR3 is TGTGCCTGGGCCGGGACTAGCGGGGGGCAACTCAGCTCCTACGAGCAGTACTTC. This chain links TRBV30 with TRBJ2-7, with TRBD2 matching 15 bases. The CDR3 loop spans 18 amino acids. In germline, CDR1 is GTSNPN, CDR2 SVGIG (reference sequence). Germline trimming cut 5 bases from V and 0 bases from J; bases unmatched to any gene: 11.

This rearrangement joins TRBV7-6 to TRBJ1-3, with 7 positions matching TRBD1. Germline CDR1 reads SGHVS; CDR2 reads FNYEAQ. The CDR3 sequence is 14 residues long. V dropped 5 bases and J dropped 4; count of bases not matched to a gene: 5. Written as DNA, the CDR3 is TGTGCCAGCAGCGGCAGGGGGTCCGGAAACACCATATATTTT. It yields the protein CASSGRGSGNTIYF. The variable domain in full, with the rest retrieved from reference TRBV7-6 and TRBJ1-3, is GAGVSQSPRYKVTKRGQDVALRCDPISGHVSLYWYRQALGQGPEFLTYFNYEAQQDKSGLPNDRFSAERPEGSISTLTIQRTEQRDSAMYRCASSGRGSGNTIYFGEGSWLTVV.

The rearrangement uses TRBV6-5 and TRBJ2-7; possibly TRBD1 for D (7 bases). Trimming took 7 bases from V and 1 from J, leaving 11 bases between them. Germline CDR1 and CDR2: MNHEY and SVGAGI. CDR3 size: 13 residues. This CDR3 is CASKTGTSYEQYF. As DNA, the CDR3 is TGTGCCAGCAAGACAGGGACTTCCTACGAGCAGTACTTC.

The rearrangement uses TRBV30 and TRBJ2-7; 7 bases fit TRBD1. CDR3 size: 16 residues. Losses at the gene ends were 3 bases for V and 3 bases for J; bases not matched to a gene: 14. Looked up from germline, CDR1 is GTSNPN and CDR2 is SVGIG (reference sequence). In DNA form, the CDR3 reads TGTGCCTGGAGCCCTCCAAGACAGGGAGCCCGCTACGAGCAGTACTTC. Translated: CAWSPPRQGARYEQYF.

This clone was found once. The V and J genes are TRBV6-6 and TRBJ2-7; 8 nucleotides agree with TRBD1. Trimming took 9 bases from V and 3 from J; bases not matched to a gene: 10. Germline loops: CDR1 MNHNY, CDR2 SVGAGI (reference sequence). The CDR3 is 14 residues long. CDR3 DNA sequence: TGTGCCAGTACCGGACAGGGAGGTCTCTACGAGCAGTACTTC. This gives the protein CASTGQGGLYEQYF.

The chain recombines TRBV2 with TRBJ1-3; 7 bases fit TRBD1. The germline gives CDR1 SNHLY, CDR2 FYNNEI. Losses at the gene ends were 6 bases for V and 4 bases for J; bases not matched to a gene: 3. The CDR3 spans 13 residues. The CDR3 region has the DNA TGTGCCAGCAGCGGACAGGACGGAAACACCATATATTTT. Residues: CASSGQDGNTIYF.

V usage is TRBV27 and J usage is TRBJ2-5; the D gene is possibly TRBD2 (6 bases). The germline gives CDR1 MNHEY, CDR2 SMNVEV (reference sequence). Trimming cost V 6 bases and J 5 bases, with 19 bases left between them. This CDR3 has 15 amino acids. The CDR3 DNA reads as TGTGCCAGCAGCTGGGCCCTGACTAGTGCGGAGACCCAGTACTTC. This translates into CASSWALTSAETQYF.

The chain links TRBV6-5 to TRBJ1-1, with a weak D call TRBD1 (6 bases). With 7 bases removed from V and 3 bases from J, the gap between germline ends came to 15 bases. Germline loops: CDR1 MNHEY, CDR2 SVGAGI. The CDR3 totals 14 residues. The CDR3 nucleotides are TGTGCCAGCACCATGCGGGGGGCGGACACTGAAGCTTTCTTT. Its translation: CASTMRGADTEAFF.